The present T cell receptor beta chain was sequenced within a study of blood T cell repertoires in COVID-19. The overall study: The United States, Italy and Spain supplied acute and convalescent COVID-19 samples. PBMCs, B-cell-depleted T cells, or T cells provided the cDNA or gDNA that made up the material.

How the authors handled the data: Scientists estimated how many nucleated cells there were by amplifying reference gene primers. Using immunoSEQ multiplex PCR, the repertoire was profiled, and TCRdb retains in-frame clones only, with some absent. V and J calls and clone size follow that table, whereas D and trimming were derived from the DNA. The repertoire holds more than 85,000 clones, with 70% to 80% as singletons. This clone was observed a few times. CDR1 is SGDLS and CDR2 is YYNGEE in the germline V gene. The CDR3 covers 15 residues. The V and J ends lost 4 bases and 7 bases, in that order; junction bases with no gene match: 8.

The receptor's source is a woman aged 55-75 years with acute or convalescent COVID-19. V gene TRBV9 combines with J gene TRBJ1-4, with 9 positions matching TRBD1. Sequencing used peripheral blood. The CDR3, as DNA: TGTGCCAGCAGCCCTGGGACAGGGAGGGCTGAAAAACTGTTTTTT. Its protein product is CASSPGTGRAEKLFF.